The 5 T cell receptor beta chains listed next were all sequenced from one sample in a study of early T cells in non-severe SARS-CoV-2 infection. TCRdb independently ran MiXCR on the 5' RACE reads; one entry per CDR3 protein. The repertoire consists of tens of thousands of distinct CDR3 sequences, with more than 9% occurring once and the leading ten covering around 4.3%. The sequenced sample was whole blood. The receptor set was obtained from an adult who was a healthcare worker with PCR-confirmed SARS-CoV-2 infection or an uninfected control (not recorded which).

This clonotype came up many times. V is TRBV7-2 and J is TRBJ1-2; D is uncertain. V was shortened by 2 bases and J by 2 bases, with 6 bases between the two germline ends. Germline CDR1 reads SGHTA; CDR2 reads FQGNSA. The CDR3 runs to 13 residues. CDR3 residues: CASSLPANYGYTF. CDR3 nucleotide sequence: TGTGCCAGCAGCTTACCGGCCAACTATGGCTACACCTTC.

The chain carries TRBV27 and TRBJ2-7; D is perhaps TRBD1 or TRBD2 (6 bases each). Germline CDR1 reads MNHEY; CDR2 reads SMNVEV (reference sequence). Trimming pared 5 bases from V and 5 bases from J, leaving 19 bases between. CDR3 length: 15 amino acids. In nucleotides, the CDR3 is TGTGCCAGCAGTCCCAGCCCGGGGGCGATAAACGAGCAGTACTTC. The encoded protein is CASSPSPGAINEQYF.

CDR3 coding DNA: TGTGCCAGCTCACCACCAAATTACTCCTACAATGAGCAGTTCTTC. Protein product: CASSPPNYSYNEQFF. The V call is TRBV18, the J call TRBJ2-1; D call uncertain. Germline V gene lookup returns CDR1 KGHSH and CDR2 LQKENI. V lost 0 bases and J lost 0, with 6 bases in between. This CDR3 is built from 15 residues. The whole variable domain, remainder taken from reference TRBV18 and TRBJ2-1, is NAGVMQNPRHLVRRRGQEARLRCSPMKGHSHVYWYRQLPEEGLKFMVYLQKENIIDESGMPKERFSAEFPKEGPSILRIQQVVRGDSAAYFCASSPPNYSYNEQFFGPGTRLTVL.

This clonotype showed up many times. This sequence joins TRBV19 and TRBJ2-3; a possible D gene is TRBD1 (6 bases). The CDR3 has 16 amino acids. The germline V gene encodes CDR1 LNHDA and CDR2 SQIVND (reference sequence). The V end lost 3 bases, the J end lost 1 base, and 14 bases lay between the germline ends. CDR3 loop: CASSIFRGGRTDTQYF. CDR3 DNA sequence: TGTGCCAGTAGTATCTTCAGGGGCGGCCGCACAGATACGCAGTATTTT. Combining the CDR3 with reference TRBV19 and TRBJ2-3 gives the whole variable domain DGGITQSPKYLFRKEGQNVTLSCEQNLNHDAMYWYRQDPGQGLRLIYYSQIVNDFQKGDIAEGYSVSREKKESFPLTVTSAQKNPTAFYLCASSIFRGGRTDTQYFGPGTRLTVL.

Ten or more counts support this clonotype. The chain employs TRBV29-1 and TRBJ1-2; no reliable D call. V lost 4 bases and J lost 1, with 7 bases in between. CDR3 size: 12 residues. The V gene's germline CDR1 is SQVTM and CDR2 ANQGSEA. The DNA of the CDR3 is TGCAGCGTTGCCATGAGTAACTATGGCTACACCTTC. Protein product: CSVAMSNYGYTF.